These 26 T cell receptor beta chains share one sample of origin, sequenced in a study of Graves' ophthalmopathy and Graves' hyperthyroidism. Investigators amplified TCR beta CDR3 regions from RNA transcripts. Second-round multiplex PCR came after a first-round RT-PCR that employed HTBI primers. TCRdb called the multiplex PCR reads again in MiXCR, with one record for every CDR3 protein. In the table there are under 350,000 distinct CDR3 sequences, about a sixth of which are singletons. The sequenced sample consisted of peripheral blood. The receptors here all came from an adult man with Graves' ophthalmopathy.

The table lists this clonotype with a count of one. The chain recombines TRBV10-1 with TRBJ1-2; D is unresolved. The CDR3 runs to 14 residues. Germline V CDR1 and CDR2: WNHNN, SYGVQD (reference sequence). V shed 0 bases and J shed 5 bases, with 10 bases lying between them. CDR3: CASSESGRGYGYTF. In DNA, the CDR3 is TGCGCCAGCAGTGAGTCCGGACGGGGATATGGCTACACCTTC.

This chain connects TRBV24-1 to TRBJ1-2; 8 bases match TRBD1. The CDR3 is 15 residues long. V was clipped by 4 bases and J by 5 bases; unmatched bases: 8. Per the germline V gene, CDR1 is KGHDR and CDR2 is SFDVKD. The CDR3 loop is CATSDPRTGPYGYTF. As DNA, the CDR3 is TGTGCCACCAGTGACCCAAGGACAGGGCCTTATGGCTACACCTTC.

This clonotype was seen many times. The chain links TRBV20-1 to TRBJ1-1; no definite D call. V lost 5 bases, J lost 0 bases, and 7 bases lay in between. Germline V gene sequence: CDR1 DFQATT, CDR2 SNEGSKA (reference sequence). This CDR3 comprises 12 residues. Here the CDR3 reads CSALDVNTEAFF. The CDR3 DNA follows: TGCAGTGCTCTCGACGTGAACACTGAAGCTTTCTTT.

The V gene is TRBV12-3 or TRBV12-4, the J gene TRBJ1-2, with 9 bases matching TRBD1. This CDR3 contains 15 residues. V gave up 7 bases and J gave up 2 bases; unmatched junction bases: 8. This CDR3 is CASTDPGTGNYGYTF. CDR3 coding DNA: TGTGCCAGCACCGACCCCGGGACAGGGAACTATGGCTACACCTTC.

This clonotype was recorded many times. The chain links TRBV4-1 to TRBJ2-1, with no clear D. Deletions cut 1 base from V and 0 bases from J, with 13 bases between. This CDR3 is 17 amino acids long. Per germline, CDR1 MGHRA and CDR2 YSYEKL. This chain's CDR3 is CASSQALRDSSYNEQFF. The CDR3 DNA is TGCGCCAGCAGCCAAGCCCTCCGTGATAGCTCCTACAATGAGCAGTTCTTC.

This clonotype was detected many times. V gene TRBV6-5 combines with J gene TRBJ2-7; weak D call: TRBD2 (6 bases). The V and J ends lost 2 bases and 6 bases respectively, with 17 bases between them. This CDR3 is 15 amino acids long. Germline loops: CDR1 MNHEY, CDR2 SVGAGI. This CDR3 reads CASSYPGARRGEQYF. For the CDR3, the DNA is TGTGCCAGCAGTTACCCCGGGGCTCGGCGGGGCGAGCAGTACTTC.

At least ten counts were recorded for this clonotype. The chain joins TRBV29-1 to TRBJ2-7, with D perhaps being TRBD1 or TRBD2 (5 bases each). This CDR3 is built from 13 residues. CDR1 and CDR2 (germline): SQVTM, ANQGSEA. The V gene lost 1 base and the J gene lost 1 base, with 8 bases spanning the gap. The CDR3 nucleotides read TGCAGCGTTGAAGGTGGGGGTTCCTACGAGCAGTACTTC. As protein: CSVEGGGSYEQYF.

This clonotype was found many times. The chain is built from TRBV28 and TRBJ1-1; maybe TRBD1 (5 bases). The CDR3 is made up of 11 amino acids. CDR1 is MDHEN and CDR2 is SYDVKM in the germline V gene. V was trimmed by 6 bases and J by 8 bases, leaving 10 bases between them. The DNA of the CDR3 is TGTGCCAGCAGGACTAGGACAGAAGCTTTCTTT. This translates into CASRTRTEAFF.

This clonotype was observed many times. The chain couples TRBV4-1 to TRBJ2-5; 9 nucleotides align to TRBD2. The trim removed 1 base at V and 1 base at J, leaving 10 bases unmatched. Per the germline V gene, CDR1 is MGHRA and CDR2 is YSYEKL. This CDR3 has 18 residues. CDR3 in amino acids: CASSQAPAGGPTQETQYF. CDR3 bases: TGCGCCAGCAGCCAAGCTCCAGCGGGGGGCCCTACCCAAGAGACCCAGTACTTC.

This clonotype was counted many times. The rearrangement joins TRBV11-2 to TRBJ2-5, with 11 bases identical to TRBD1. Germline CDR1 SGHAT, CDR2 FQNNGV. The CDR3 is 14 residues long. The trim removed 5 bases at V and 4 bases at J, leaving 3 bases unmatched. CDR3 in amino acids: CASSRGTGGETQYF. CDR3 coding DNA: TGTGCCAGCAGCCGGGGGACAGGGGGAGAGACCCAGTACTTC.

This clonotype was picked up many times. The chain carries TRBV4-3 and TRBJ2-1; D tentatively fits TRBD1 or TRBD2 (5 bases each). Trimming stripped 1 base from V and 5 bases from J, with 12 bases between. The CDR3 has 15 residues. Germline V lookup: CDR1 LGHNA, CDR2 YSLEER. Written as DNA, the CDR3 is TGCGCCAGCAGCCAAGGAGGGGCAGCTCACAATGAGCAGTTCTTC. It yields the protein CASSQGGAAHNEQFF.

The table lists this clonotype with many counts. The rearrangement links TRBV10-3 to TRBJ2-4; D is unclear. Trimming cost V 4 bases and J 0 bases, with 10 bases left between them. CDR3 length: 15 amino acids. Germline V CDR1 and CDR2: ENHRY, SYGVKD. CDR3 nucleotides: TGTGCCATCAGTGCAGATGCCCTAGCCAAAAACATTCAGTACTTC. This sequence encodes CAISADALAKNIQYF.

This clonotype was picked up many times. The chain joins TRBV7-9 to TRBJ2-7; 9 nucleotides match TRBD1. V trimming: 4 bases; J trimming: 3 bases; junction bases outside the gene matches: 7. CDR1 and CDR2 from the germline V gene are SEHNR and FQNEAQ (reference sequence). The CDR3 has 15 amino acids. The CDR3 loop is CASSSGTGTNYEQYF. CDR3 bases: TGTGCCAGCAGCTCCGGGACAGGGACAAACTACGAGCAGTACTTC.

The chain combines TRBV20-1 with TRBJ2-5; TRBD1 agrees at 7 bases. The CDR3 loop spans 13 amino acids. Losses at the gene ends were 3 bases for V and 6 bases for J; bases not matched to a gene: 7. In germline, CDR1 is DFQATT, CDR2 SNEGSKA (reference sequence). CDR3 loop: CSASPTGEKTQYF. CDR3 bases: TGCAGTGCTAGCCCTACAGGGGAAAAGACCCAGTACTTC.

This clonotype was counted ten times or more. A single base separates this from a much larger clone, so it may be a read error. The V gene is TRBV30, the J gene TRBJ2-5; TRBD2 agrees at 7 bases. Germline CDR1 is GTSNPN and CDR2 is SVGIG (reference sequence). With V trimmed by 0 bases and J by 1 base, 8 bases remained unmatched. The length of the CDR3 is 16 residues. CDR3 region: CAWSVGTGGGQETQYF. The DNA for the CDR3 is TGTGCCTGGAGTGTGGGGACTGGCGGGGGCCAAGAGACCCAGTACTTC. The variable domain in full, completed from reference TRBV30 and TRBJ2-5, reads SQTIHQWPATLVQPVGSPLSLECTVEGTSNPNLYWYRQAAGRGLQLLFYSVGIGQISSEVPQNLSASRPQDRQFILSSKKLLLSDSGFYLCAWSVGTGGGQETQYFGPGTRLLVL.

Worth noting for this clonotype: A much larger clone differs by one base, so this may be a read error. The CDR3 loop is CASSMGLANSYTF. The CDR3 nucleotides read TGTGCCAGCAGCATGGGTTTGGCGAATAGCTACACCTTC. This chain uses TRBV7-9 with TRBJ1-2; D call uncertain. The CDR3 extends over 13 amino acids. From germline, CDR1 is SEHNR and CDR2 FQNEAQ (reference sequence). V was shortened by 5 bases and J by 9 bases, with 16 bases between the two germline ends.

This clonotype was counted ten times or more. The chain uses TRBV7-9 and TRBJ2-7; TRBD1 aligns across 9 bases. Germline CDR1 and CDR2: SEHNR and FQNEAQ (reference sequence). V was clipped by 4 bases and J by 6 bases; unmatched bases: 7. The CDR3 loop spans 14 amino acids. The CDR3: CASSSSQGAGEQYF. CDR3 in DNA: TGTGCCAGCAGCTCTTCACAGGGGGCGGGCGAGCAGTACTTC.

The sample holds many counts of this clonotype. The rearrangement joins TRBV12-3 or TRBV12-4 to TRBJ2-2; 8 bases are shared with TRBD2. V lost 10 bases, J lost 5 bases, and 9 bases stayed unmatched. The CDR3 contains 14 residues. The CDR3 loop reads CATSLAETTGELFF. In DNA form, the CDR3 reads TGTGCCACTTCACTAGCGGAGACGACCGGGGAGCTGTTTTTT.

This clonotype was counted many times. The chain couples TRBV6-1 to TRBJ2-7; D possibly corresponds to TRBD2 (6 bases). V was trimmed by 7 bases and J by 2 bases, leaving 21 bases between them. This CDR3 has 16 residues. Germline CDR1 MNHNS, CDR2 SASEGT. For the CDR3, the DNA is TGTGCCAGCACCCAACTCTCGGCCGGGAGAGCCTACGAGCAGTACTTC. Protein product: CASTQLSAGRAYEQYF.

In its sample, this clonotype was seen many times. The J gene is TRBJ1-2, the V gene TRBV19; 9 bases fit TRBD1. Germline loops: CDR1 LNHDA, CDR2 SQIVND (reference sequence). The CDR3 spans 15 residues. The junction had 8 bases not matched to a gene; V was cut back by 6 bases and J by 3 bases. CDR3 bases: TGTGCCAGTAGGACCTCCGGGACAGGGTACTATGGCTACACCTTC. Translation: CASRTSGTGYYGYTF. Combining the CDR3 with reference TRBV19 and TRBJ1-2 gives the whole variable domain DGGITQSPKYLFRKEGQNVTLSCEQNLNHDAMYWYRQDPGQGLRLIYYSQIVNDFQKGDIAEGYSVSREKKESFPLTVTSAQKNPTAFYLCASRTSGTGYYGYTFGSGTRLTVV.

This clonotype appeared many times. V and J are TRBV3-1 and TRBJ1-2; D call uncertain. This CDR3 comprises 14 residues. Germline CDR1 and CDR2: LGHDT and YNNKEL (reference sequence). V was shortened by 1 base and J by 1 base, with 7 bases between the two germline ends. The CDR3 is CASSQGSSNYGYTF. In DNA, the CDR3 is TGTGCCAGCAGCCAAGGATCCAGTAACTATGGCTACACCTTC.

This clonotype was recorded at least ten times. The chain uses TRBV12-3 or TRBV12-4 and TRBJ2-7; possibly TRBD1 for D (6 bases). This CDR3 is 14 amino acids long. V gave up 6 bases and J gave up 2 bases, with 14 bases separating them. CDR3 DNA sequence: TGTGCCAGCAGGTGGAACAGGGAGCCCTACGAGCAGTACTTC. Protein sequence: CASRWNREPYEQYF.

This clonotype has a count of ten or more. The chain is built from TRBV6-5 and TRBJ2-6; D is ambiguous. The CDR3 is made up of 13 amino acids. Between the trimmed V and J ends, which lost 6 bases and 2 bases, there was a span of 5 bases. From germline, CDR1 is MNHEY and CDR2 SVGAGI. The CDR3 loop is CASSLAGANVLTF. The CDR3 DNA sequence: TGTGCCAGCAGCTTAGCTGGGGCCAACGTCCTGACTTTC.

In regard to this clonotype: A clone one base away is much larger, so this may be a read error. DNA for the CDR3: TGTGTCAGCAGCGCGGGACCTGCGAGCTCCTACGAGCAGTACTTC. It yields the protein CVSSAGPASSYEQYF. The rearrangement joins TRBV6-1 to TRBJ2-7; D possibly corresponds to TRBD2 (6 bases). The CDR3 consists of 15 residues. CDR1 MNHNS and CDR2 SASEGT come from the germline V gene.

The sample holds many counts of this clonotype. CDR3 loop: CASSDRVDQPQHF. CDR3 coding DNA: TGCGCCAGCAGCGACAGGGTGGATCAGCCCCAGCATTTT. The chain recombines TRBV4-3 with TRBJ1-5, with 7 bases that match TRBD1. This CDR3 has 13 residues. V trimming: 5 bases; J trimming: 5 bases; junction bases outside the gene matches: 3. Germline lookup yields CDR1 LGHNA and CDR2 YSLEER.

This clonotype appeared a single time. This CDR3 is CASTQMGGSEQYF. The CDR3, as DNA: TGTGCCAGCACTCAAATGGGGGGCAGCGAGCAGTACTTC. The chain combines TRBV6-2 or TRBV6-3 with TRBJ2-7; D possibly uses TRBD1 or TRBD2 (6 bases each). The length of the CDR3 is 13 residues. V lost 7 bases, J lost 6 bases, and 16 bases lay in between. Germline CDR1 MNHEY, CDR2 SVGEGT.